The present TCR beta chain was sequenced within a study of T cell repertoires in cytomegalovirus infection. Study information: Both a matching HLA type and CMV infection were indicated by public TCR beta signatures. Findings and limits, study-wide: The ex vivo response was dominated by HLA-C-restricted CMV-specific TCR beta clonotypes.

Per the germline V gene, CDR1 is MNHEY and CDR2 is SMNVEV (reference sequence). V lost 3 bases to trimming and J lost 6 bases; unmatched junction nucleotides: 8. CDR3 length: 15 amino acids. Each CDR3 protein is one row after TCRdb ran MiXCR on the reads. The sample lists about 770,000 distinct CDR3 sequences, about 28% occurring once. A word on this clonotype: Its specificity is unknown.

Sample: cultured CD8+ T cells from PBMCs, taken from culture after CMV antigen stimulation. The rearrangement uses TRBV27 and TRBJ1-5; 7 nucleotides agree with TRBD1. The origin of this receptor is a human donor in good health (CMV status not recorded). Some clones in this sample may be carry-over from other donors' samples. The CDR3 sequence: CASSFAQGVGQPQHF. The CDR3 nucleotides are TGTGCCAGCAGTTTCGCCCAGGGGGTAGGTCAGCCCCAGCATTTT.